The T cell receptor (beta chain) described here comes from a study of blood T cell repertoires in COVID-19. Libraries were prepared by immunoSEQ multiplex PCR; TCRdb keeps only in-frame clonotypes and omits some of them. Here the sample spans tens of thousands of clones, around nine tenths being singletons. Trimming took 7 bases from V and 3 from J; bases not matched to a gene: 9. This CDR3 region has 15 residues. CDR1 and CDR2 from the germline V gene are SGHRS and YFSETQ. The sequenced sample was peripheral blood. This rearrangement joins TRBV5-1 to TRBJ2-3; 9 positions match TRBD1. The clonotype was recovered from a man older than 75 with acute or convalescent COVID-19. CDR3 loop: CASRSGQGETDTQYF. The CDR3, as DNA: TGCGCCAGCCGATCGGGACAGGGTGAGACAGATACGCAGTATTTT.